What follows describes a single TCR beta chain. The antigen it binds to is not known. One base away there is no much larger clone; base qualities are not given. The germline V gene (reference sequence) gives CDR1 as WNHNN and CDR2 as SYGVQD. V drops 3 bases and J drops 5 bases, leaving 7 bases in between. From the cysteine through the phenylalanine, the CDR3 covers 12 amino acids. Just CDR3 DNA is preserved here, 36 bases in frame from base 1. Sequencing was performed on an Illumina HiSeq 1500. TCRdb took the public reads, trimmed them with fastp at Q25, ran MiXCR for clone calling and kept in-frame beta chains. One record per CDR3 amino acid sequence lists the most common genes and DNA. The sample table records about 450,000 distinct CDR3 sequences; approximately 32% of these occur just once. The ten largest make up 12% to 15% of the sample. This entry comes from a study of T cell repertoires in cytomegalovirus infection (dated by TCRdb to between 2018 and 2021). Context from the whole study: Donor HLA type was relevant to the analysis, because carriage of CMV infection together with the matching HLA type was indicated by public TCR beta signatures. The investigation overall reported the following: In both this cohort and an independent 352-donor cohort, the cumulative frequency of public TCR beta family members distinguished carriers of CMV infection plus the relevant HLA type. The ex vivo response was dominated by HLA-C-restricted CMV-specific TCR beta clonotypes, which also provided the single most frequent clonotype in two of eight donors.

Sequenced sample: PBMCs. Here the chain combines TRBV10-1 and TRBJ2-5; a weak D assignment points to TRBD1 (5 bases agree). This receptor was identified in a human donor in good health (CMV status not recorded). Some clones in this sample may be carry-over from other donors' samples. The CDR3 amino acid sequence is: CASSENRETQYF. The sequenced DNA: TGCGCCAGCAGTGAAAACAGGGAGACCCAGTACTTC.